This T cell receptor (beta chain) was identified in a study of T cell repertoires in cytomegalovirus infection. A remark on this clonotype: The antigen remains unidentified.

TCRdb itself ran the reads through MiXCR, one entry per CDR3 protein. The table has 360,000 or so distinct CDR3 sequences, about 35% seen once. V gave up 5 bases and J gave up 4 bases; unmatched junction bases: 11. The germline CDR1 and CDR2 sequences are SGHTA and FQGNSA. The CDR3 extends over 18 amino acids. The V call is TRBV7-2, the J call TRBJ2-2, with 12 bases fitting TRBD2. This receptor was identified in a human donor in good health (CMV status not recorded). Some clones in this sample may be carry-over from other donors' samples. Material: cultured PBMCs, obtained from culture after CMV antigen stimulation. The DNA of the CDR3 is TGTGCCAGCAGCGGTGGTCCTAGCGGGAGGGACGGCACCGGGGAGCTGTTTTTT. Protein product: CASSGGPSGRDGTGELFF.